This entry features one T cell receptor beta chain sequence. Its antigen is currently unknown. The sample originates from a study of cytomegalovirus exposure and HLA in healthy donors. General observations from the study: A later analysis linked a missense DCLRE1C variant to TCR beta V- and J-gene trimming. Researchers reported in a later analysis that common viral pathogens appeared linked to several top clusters. Solely CMV serostatus was available to characterize immune exposure.

PCR was performed using 60 Vbeta and 13 Jbeta primers. Measured with immunoSEQ multiplex PCR; TCRdb has only the in-frame clones, and not every one. This table holds around 62,000 clones, over 70% found once. The CDR3 spans 15 residues. With V trimmed by 5 bases and J by 3 bases, 7 bases remained unmatched. The germline gives CDR1 MNHNS, CDR2 SASEGT. The chain carries TRBV6-1 and TRBJ2-7, with 10 nucleotides matching TRBD1. The specimen sequenced was PBMCs. The TCR sequence derives from a male donor in good health and CMV-seropositive. The CDR3 region is CASSSPGQGRYEQYF. DNA for the CDR3: TGTGCCAGCAGTTCGCCGGGACAGGGGCGCTACGAGCAGTACTTC.